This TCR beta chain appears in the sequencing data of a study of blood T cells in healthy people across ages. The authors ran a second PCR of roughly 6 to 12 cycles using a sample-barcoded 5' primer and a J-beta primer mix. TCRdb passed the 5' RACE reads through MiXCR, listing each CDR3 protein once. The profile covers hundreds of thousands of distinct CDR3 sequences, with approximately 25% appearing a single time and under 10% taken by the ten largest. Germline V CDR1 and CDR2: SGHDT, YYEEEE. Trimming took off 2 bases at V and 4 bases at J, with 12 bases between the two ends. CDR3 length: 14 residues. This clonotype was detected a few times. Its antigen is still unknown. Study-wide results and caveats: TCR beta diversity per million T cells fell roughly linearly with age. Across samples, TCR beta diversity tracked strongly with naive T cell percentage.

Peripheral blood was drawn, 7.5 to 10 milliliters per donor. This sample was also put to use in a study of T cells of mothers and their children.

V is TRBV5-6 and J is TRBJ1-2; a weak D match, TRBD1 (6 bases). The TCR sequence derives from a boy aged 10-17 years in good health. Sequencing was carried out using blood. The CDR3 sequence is CASSLGGPGYGYTF. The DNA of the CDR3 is TGTGCCAGCAGCTTAGGGGGTCCTGGCTATGGCTACACCTTC.